The T cell receptor (beta chain) under discussion was sequenced for a study of blood T cell repertoires in COVID-19. Per germline, CDR1 SNHLY and CDR2 FYNNEI. The CDR3 runs 16 residues. V was pared by 4 bases and J by 0 bases, with 13 bases between. In the original processing: Amplification from reference gene primers served as the basis for estimated nucleated cell counts. Sequenced by immunoSEQ multiplex PCR; TCRdb stores in-frame clones only, minus some. From that table come the V and J calls and clone size; the DNA was used to work out D and trimming. The sample carries 250,000 or so clones, about 80% recorded once.

The TCR originated in a man aged 55-75 years who had recovered from COVID-19. The source material was PBMCs or T cells enriched from blood (not recorded which). This chain connects TRBV2 to TRBJ1-3; D gene ambiguous. The CDR3: CASSVRQASSGNTIYF. Here the CDR3 DNA reads TGTGCCAGCAGTGTTCGGCAGGCGAGCTCTGGAAACACCATATATTTT.